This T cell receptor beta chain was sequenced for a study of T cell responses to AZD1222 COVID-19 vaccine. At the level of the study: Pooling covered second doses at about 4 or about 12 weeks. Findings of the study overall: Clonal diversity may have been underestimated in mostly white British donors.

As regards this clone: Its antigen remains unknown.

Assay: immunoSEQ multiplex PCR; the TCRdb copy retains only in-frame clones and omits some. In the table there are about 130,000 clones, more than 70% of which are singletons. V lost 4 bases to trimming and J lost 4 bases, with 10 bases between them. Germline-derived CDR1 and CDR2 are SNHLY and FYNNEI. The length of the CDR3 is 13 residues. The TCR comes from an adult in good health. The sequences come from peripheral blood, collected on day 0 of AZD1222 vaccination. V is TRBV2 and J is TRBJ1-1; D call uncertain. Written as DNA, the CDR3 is TGTGCCAGCAGTGTAGTGGAGCGCACTGAAGCTTTCTTT. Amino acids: CASSVVERTEAFF.